This T cell receptor beta chain emerged from a study of PD-L1 blockade in urothelial cancer. About the study: T cells were recovered from blood samples at a median of 141,255.

V lost 8 bases and J 3 bases, leaving 10 bases between the germline ends. The CDR3 has 12 amino acids. CDR1 and CDR2 from the germline V gene are LNHDA and SQIVND (reference sequence). Method: immunoSEQ multiplex PCR; TCRdb's copy keeps in-frame clones and lacks some. The table has about 51,000 clones, more than 75% seen once; the top ten hold roughly 16%. This clone appeared a single time. This rearrangement joins TRBV19 to TRBJ1-2; no firm D call. The material was PBMCs, obtained around atezolizumab (anti-PD-L1) treatment. The source of this sequence is a man in his sixties with urothelial cancer. The CDR3 DNA is TGTGCCAGTCGGGATGATTACTATGGCTACACCTTC. This translates into CASRDDYYGYTF.